This T cell receptor (beta chain) was captured by sequencing in a study of blood T cell repertoires in COVID-19. Whole-study context: Spain, Italy and the United States supplied samples that represented acute and convalescent COVID-19. PBMCs, B-cell-depleted T cells, or T cells were the source of the cDNA or gDNA that made up the material.

Trimming at V came to 6 bases and at J to 0 bases, leaving 7 bases not matched to a gene. The CDR3 sequence is 15 residues long. CDR1 and CDR2 (germline): LNHDA, SQIVND (reference sequence). Authors' processing steps: Researchers report that nucleated cell counts were estimated from reference gene primer amplification. The data were produced by immunoSEQ multiplex PCR, yet TCRdb's version contains in-frame clones alone and is incomplete. That table is the source of V, J and clone size, and D and trimming were worked out from the DNA. The profile covers 300,000 or so clones, with about 85% appearing a single time and less than 4.5% taken by the ten largest.

The chain uses TRBV19 and TRBJ1-1; 7 nucleotides align to TRBD1. Sequenced sample: peripheral blood. The clonotype comes from a woman in her forties or fifties with active or convalescent COVID-19. The CDR3 DNA follows: TGTGCCAGTAGCCCCCGCAGGGGGATGAACACTGAAGCTTTCTTT. It specifies CASSPRRGMNTEAFF.